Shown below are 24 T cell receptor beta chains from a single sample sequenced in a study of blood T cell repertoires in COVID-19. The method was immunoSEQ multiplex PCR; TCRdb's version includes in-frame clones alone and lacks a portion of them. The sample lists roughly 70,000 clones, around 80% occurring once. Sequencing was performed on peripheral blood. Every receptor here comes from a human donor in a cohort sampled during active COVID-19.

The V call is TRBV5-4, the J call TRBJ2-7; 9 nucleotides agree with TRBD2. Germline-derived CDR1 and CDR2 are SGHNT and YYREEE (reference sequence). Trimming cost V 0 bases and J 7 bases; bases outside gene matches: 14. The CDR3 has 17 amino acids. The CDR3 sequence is CASSLGPSGRPQGEQYF. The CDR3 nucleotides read TGTGCCAGCAGCTTGGGTCCGAGCGGGAGGCCTCAAGGGGAGCAGTACTTC.

In DNA, the CDR3 is TGTGCCAGCAGACGCGTAGGGGCGAACACTGAAGCTTTCTTT. Translating gives CASRRVGANTEAFF. This sequence joins TRBV3-1 (or the pseudogene TRBV3-2) and TRBJ1-1; possible D gene TRBD1, 5 bases. Trimming removed 6 bases at V and 1 base at J, with 12 bases between. This CDR3 is built from 14 residues. Germline CDR1 LGHDT, CDR2 YNNKEL (reference sequence).

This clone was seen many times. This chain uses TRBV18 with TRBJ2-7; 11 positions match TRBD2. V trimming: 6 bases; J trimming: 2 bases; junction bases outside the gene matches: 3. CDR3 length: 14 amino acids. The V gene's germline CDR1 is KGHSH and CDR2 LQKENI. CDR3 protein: CASSNSGRAYEQYF. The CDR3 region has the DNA TGTGCCAGCTCGAATAGCGGGAGGGCCTACGAGCAGTACTTC. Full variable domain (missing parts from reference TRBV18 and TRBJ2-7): NAGVMQNPRHLVRRRGQEARLRCSPMKGHSHVYWYRQLPEEGLKFMVYLQKENIIDESGMPKERFSAEFPKEGPSILRIQQVVRGDSAAYFCASSNSGRAYEQYFGPGTRLTVT.

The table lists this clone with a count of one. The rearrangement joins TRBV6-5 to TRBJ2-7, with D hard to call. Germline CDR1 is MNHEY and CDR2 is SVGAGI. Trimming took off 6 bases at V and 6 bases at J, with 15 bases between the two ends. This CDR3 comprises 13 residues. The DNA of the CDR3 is TGTGCCAGCAGACCCCCGGGTCAGTCCGAGCAGTACTTC. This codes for CASRPPGQSEQYF.

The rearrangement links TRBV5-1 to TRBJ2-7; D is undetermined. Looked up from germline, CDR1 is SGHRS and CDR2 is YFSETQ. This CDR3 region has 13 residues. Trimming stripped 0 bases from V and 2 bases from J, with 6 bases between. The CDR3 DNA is TGCGCCAGCAGCTTGGGAGGTACCTACGAGCAGTACTTC. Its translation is CASSLGGTYEQYF.

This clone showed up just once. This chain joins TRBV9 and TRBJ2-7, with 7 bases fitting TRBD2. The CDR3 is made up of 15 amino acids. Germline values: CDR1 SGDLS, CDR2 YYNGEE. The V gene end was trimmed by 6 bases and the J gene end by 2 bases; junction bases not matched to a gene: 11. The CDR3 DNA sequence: TGTGCCAGCATCATCACGGGGCGGGAGCCCTACGAGCAGTACTTC. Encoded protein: CASIITGREPYEQYF.

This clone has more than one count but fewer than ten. The CDR3 coding sequence is TGTGCCAGCAGCTTGGGGACACTAATTTACAATGAGCAGTTCTTC. Translation: CASSLGTLIYNEQFF. This chain joins TRBV5-4 and TRBJ2-1, with D perhaps matching TRBD1 (5 bases). The CDR3 consists of 15 residues. Germline V gene lookup returns CDR1 SGHNT and CDR2 YYREEE (reference sequence). Trimming left V 0 bases short and J 4 bases short, with 11 bases between.

The chain's CDR3 is CATSRDLSAQMNTEAFF. The CDR3 DNA reads as TGTGCCACCAGCAGAGATCTTTCCGCACAAATGAACACTGAAGCTTTCTTT. The V gene is TRBV15, the J gene TRBJ1-1, with D unclear. The germline V gene encodes CDR1 LNHNV and CDR2 YYDKDF (reference sequence). Trimming pared 0 bases from V and 0 bases from J, leaving 14 bases between. The CDR3 is 17 residues long.

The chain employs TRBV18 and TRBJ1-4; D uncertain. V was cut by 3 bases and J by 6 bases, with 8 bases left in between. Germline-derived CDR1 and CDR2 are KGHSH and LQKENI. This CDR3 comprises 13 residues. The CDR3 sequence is CASSPQRDEKLFF. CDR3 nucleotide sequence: TGTGCCAGCTCACCCCAGAGGGATGAAAAACTGTTTTTT.

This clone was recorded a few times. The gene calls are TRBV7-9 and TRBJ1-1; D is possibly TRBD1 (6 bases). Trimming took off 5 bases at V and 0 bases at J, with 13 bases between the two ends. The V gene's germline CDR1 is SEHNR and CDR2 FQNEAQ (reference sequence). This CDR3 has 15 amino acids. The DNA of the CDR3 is TGTGCCAGCAGCGGGCCAGGGGCAATGAACACTGAAGCTTTCTTT. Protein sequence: CASSGPGAMNTEAFF.

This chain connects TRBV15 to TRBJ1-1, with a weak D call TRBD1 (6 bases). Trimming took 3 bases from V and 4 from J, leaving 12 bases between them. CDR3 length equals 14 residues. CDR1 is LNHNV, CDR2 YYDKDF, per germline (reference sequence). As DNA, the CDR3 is TGTGCCACCAGCAGTCAAAGGGGGGGCACTGAAGCTTTCTTT. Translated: CATSSQRGGTEAFF.

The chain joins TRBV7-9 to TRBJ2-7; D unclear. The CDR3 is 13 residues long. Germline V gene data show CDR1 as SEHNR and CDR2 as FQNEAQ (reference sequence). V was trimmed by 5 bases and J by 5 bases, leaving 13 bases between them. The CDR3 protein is CASSPAGFDEQYF. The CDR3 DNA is TGTGCCAGCAGCCCCGCCGGGTTTGACGAGCAGTACTTC.

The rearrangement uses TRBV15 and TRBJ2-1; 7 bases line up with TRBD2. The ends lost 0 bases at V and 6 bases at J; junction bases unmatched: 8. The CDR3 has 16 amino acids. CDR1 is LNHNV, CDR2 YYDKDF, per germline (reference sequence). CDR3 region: CATSRDYQRGSNEQFF. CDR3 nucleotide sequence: TGTGCCACCAGCAGAGATTATCAGCGGGGCAGCAATGAGCAGTTCTTC.

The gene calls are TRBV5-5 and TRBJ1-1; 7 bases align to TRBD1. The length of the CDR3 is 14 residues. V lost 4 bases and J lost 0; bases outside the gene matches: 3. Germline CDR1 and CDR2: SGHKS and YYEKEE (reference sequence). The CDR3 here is CASSLTGLNTEAFF. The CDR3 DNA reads TGTGCCAGCAGCCTGACAGGGCTGAACACTGAAGCTTTCTTT.

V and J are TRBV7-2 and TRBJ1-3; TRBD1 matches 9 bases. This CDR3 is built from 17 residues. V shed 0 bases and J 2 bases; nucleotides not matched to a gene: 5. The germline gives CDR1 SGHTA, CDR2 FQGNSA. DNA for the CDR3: TGTGCCAGCAGCTTAGCCCCGACAGGGGGGGCTGGAAACACCATATATTTT. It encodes CASSLAPTGGAGNTIYF.

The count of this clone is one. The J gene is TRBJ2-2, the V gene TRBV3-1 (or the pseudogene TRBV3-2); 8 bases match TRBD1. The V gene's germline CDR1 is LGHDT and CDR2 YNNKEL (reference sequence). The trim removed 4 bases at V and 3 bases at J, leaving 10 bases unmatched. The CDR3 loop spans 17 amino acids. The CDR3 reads CASSPRQGRTYTGELFF. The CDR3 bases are TGTGCCAGCAGCCCGCGACAGGGGCGGACGTACACCGGGGAGCTGTTTTTT.

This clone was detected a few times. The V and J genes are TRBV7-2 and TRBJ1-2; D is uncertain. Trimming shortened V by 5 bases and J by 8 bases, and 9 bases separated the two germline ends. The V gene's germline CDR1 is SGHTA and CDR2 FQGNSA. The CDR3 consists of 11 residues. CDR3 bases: TGTGCCAGCAGCCAGTTATACGGCTACACCTTC. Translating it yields CASSQLYGYTF.

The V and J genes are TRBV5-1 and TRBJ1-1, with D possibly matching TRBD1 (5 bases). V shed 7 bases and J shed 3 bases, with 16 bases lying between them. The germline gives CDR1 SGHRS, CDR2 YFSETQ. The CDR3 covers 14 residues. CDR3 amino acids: CASRSGRGYTEAFF. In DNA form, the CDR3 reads TGCGCCAGCCGCTCAGGACGGGGGTACACTGAAGCTTTCTTT. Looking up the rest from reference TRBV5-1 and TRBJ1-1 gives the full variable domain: KAGVTQTPRYLIKTRGQQVTLSCSPISGHRSVSWYQQTPGQGLQFLFEYFSETQRNKGNFPGRFSGRQFSNSRSEMNVSTLELGDSALYLCASRSGRGYTEAFFGQGTRLTVV.

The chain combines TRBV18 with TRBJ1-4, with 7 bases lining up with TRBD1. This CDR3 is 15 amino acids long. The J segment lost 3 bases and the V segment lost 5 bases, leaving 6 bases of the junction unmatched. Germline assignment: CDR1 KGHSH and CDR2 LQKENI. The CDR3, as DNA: TGTGCCAGCTCATATTTACAGGGGCCTAATGAAAAACTGTTTTTT. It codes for CASSYLQGPNEKLFF.

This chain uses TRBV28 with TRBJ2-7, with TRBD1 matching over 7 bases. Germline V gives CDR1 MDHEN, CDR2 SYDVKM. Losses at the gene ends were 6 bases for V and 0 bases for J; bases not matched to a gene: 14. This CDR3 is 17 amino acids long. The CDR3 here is CASSEPQGQRSSYEQYF. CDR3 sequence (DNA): TGTGCCAGCAGCGAACCCCAGGGACAGAGAAGCTCCTACGAGCAGTACTTC.

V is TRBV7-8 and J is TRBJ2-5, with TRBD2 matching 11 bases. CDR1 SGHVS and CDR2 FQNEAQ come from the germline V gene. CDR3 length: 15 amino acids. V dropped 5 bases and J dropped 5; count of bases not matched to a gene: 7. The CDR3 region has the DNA TGTGCCAGCAGCAAAACTAGCGGGAGTGGGGAGACCCAGTACTTC. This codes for CASSKTSGSGETQYF. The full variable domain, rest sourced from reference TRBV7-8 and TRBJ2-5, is GAGVSQSPRYKVAKRGQDVALRCDPISGHVSLFWYQQALGQGPEFLTYFQNEAQLDKSGLPSDRFFAERPEGSVSTLKIQRTQQEDSAVYLCASSKTSGSGETQYFGPGTRLLVL.

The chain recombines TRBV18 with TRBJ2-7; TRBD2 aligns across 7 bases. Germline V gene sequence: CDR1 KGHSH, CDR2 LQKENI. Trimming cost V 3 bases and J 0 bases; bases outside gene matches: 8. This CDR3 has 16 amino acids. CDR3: CASSPNAGTNSYEQYF. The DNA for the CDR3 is TGTGCCAGCTCACCGAATGCCGGGACTAACTCCTACGAGCAGTACTTC.

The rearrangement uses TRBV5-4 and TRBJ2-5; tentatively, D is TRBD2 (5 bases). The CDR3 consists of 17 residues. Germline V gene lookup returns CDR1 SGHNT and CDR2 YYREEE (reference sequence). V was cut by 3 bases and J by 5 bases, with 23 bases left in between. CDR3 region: CASSSGISGQATETQYF. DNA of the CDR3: TGTGCCAGCAGCTCGGGCATCAGCGGTCAAGCAACGGAGACCCAGTACTTC.

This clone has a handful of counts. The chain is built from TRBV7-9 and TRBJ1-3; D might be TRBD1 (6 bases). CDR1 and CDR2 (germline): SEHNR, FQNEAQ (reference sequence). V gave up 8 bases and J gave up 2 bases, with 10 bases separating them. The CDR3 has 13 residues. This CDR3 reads CASPRGPGNTIYF. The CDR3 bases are TGTGCCAGCCCCAGGGGCCCTGGAAACACCATATATTTT. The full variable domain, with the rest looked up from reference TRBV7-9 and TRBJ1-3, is DTGVSQNPRHKITKRGQNVTFRCDPISEHNRLYWYRQTLGQGPEFLTYFQNEAQLEKSRLLSDRFSAERPKGSFSTLEIQRTEQGDSAMYLCASPRGPGNTIYFGEGSWLTVV.